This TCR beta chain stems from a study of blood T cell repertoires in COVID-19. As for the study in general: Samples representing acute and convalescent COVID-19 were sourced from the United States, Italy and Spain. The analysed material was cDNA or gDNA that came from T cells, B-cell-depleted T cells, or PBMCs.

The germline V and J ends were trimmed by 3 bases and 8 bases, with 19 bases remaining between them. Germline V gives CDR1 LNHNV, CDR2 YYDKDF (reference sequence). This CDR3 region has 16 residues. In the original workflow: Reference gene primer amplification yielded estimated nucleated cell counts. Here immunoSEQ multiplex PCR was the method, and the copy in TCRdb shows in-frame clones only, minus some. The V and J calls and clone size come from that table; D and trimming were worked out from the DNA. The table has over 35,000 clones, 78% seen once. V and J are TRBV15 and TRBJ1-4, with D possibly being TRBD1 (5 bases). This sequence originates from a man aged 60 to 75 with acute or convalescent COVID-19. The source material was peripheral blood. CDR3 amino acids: CATSSERGSRWEKLFF. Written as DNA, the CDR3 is TGTGCCACCAGCAGTGAAAGGGGCAGCCGGTGGGAAAAACTGTTTTTT.